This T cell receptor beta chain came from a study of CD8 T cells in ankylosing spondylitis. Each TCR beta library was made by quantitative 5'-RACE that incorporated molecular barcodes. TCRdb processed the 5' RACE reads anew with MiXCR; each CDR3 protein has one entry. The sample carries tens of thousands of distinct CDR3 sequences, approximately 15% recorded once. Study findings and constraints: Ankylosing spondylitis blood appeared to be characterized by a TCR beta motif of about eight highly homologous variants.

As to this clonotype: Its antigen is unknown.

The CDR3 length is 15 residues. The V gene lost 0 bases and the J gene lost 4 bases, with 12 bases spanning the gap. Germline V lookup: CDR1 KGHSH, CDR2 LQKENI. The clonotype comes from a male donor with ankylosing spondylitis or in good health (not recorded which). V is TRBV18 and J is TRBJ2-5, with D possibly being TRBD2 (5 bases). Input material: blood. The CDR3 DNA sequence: TGTGCCAGCTCACCACCCTCTAATGGGAGAGAGACCCAGTACTTC. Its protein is CASSPPSNGRETQYF. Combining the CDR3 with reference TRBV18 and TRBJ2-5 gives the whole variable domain NAGVMQNPRHLVRRRGQEARLRCSPMKGHSHVYWYRQLPEEGLKFMVYLQKENIIDESGMPKERFSAEFPKEGPSILRIQQVVRGDSAAYFCASSPPSNGRETQYFGPGTRLLVL.